This TCR beta chain is from a study of T cells after yellow fever vaccination. Germline lookup yields CDR1 SGHVS and CDR2 FNYEAQ. V was trimmed by 8 bases and J by 3 bases, leaving 10 bases between them. The CDR3 spans 12 residues. In making TCR cDNA, 5'RACE template switching added a universal primer site and UMIs to it. TCRdb re-derived calls from the 5' RACE reads in MiXCR, one entry per CDR3 protein. The sample records some 500,000 distinct CDR3 sequences, less than 15% being singletons. Study outcomes and limitations: The study noted that FACS-sorted repertoires could contain abundant clonotypes contaminating from the bulk population. Weaker, the secondary response had a peak occurring faster, on day 5 versus 15. A large majority of primary-vaccination clones showed up again after the booster (roughly 95% CD4, 88% CD8).

This clonotype has at least ten counts. As yet, its antigen is unknown. Source: PBMCs, taken on the day of the yellow fever booster vaccination. The chain employs TRBV7-6 and TRBJ2-5; no reliable D call. This clonotype was obtained from a man in his thirties or forties who received the YFV17D yellow fever vaccine. CDR3 sequence (DNA): TGTGCCAGCTCTAAACCCAAAGAGACCCAGTACTTC. Encoded protein: CASSKPKETQYF.